One and the same sample provided the 19 T cell receptor beta chains below, sequenced in a study of tumour-infiltrating T cells in Burkitt lymphoma. Some clones are missing from TCRdb's copy, which holds only in-frame ones; the method was immunoSEQ multiplex PCR. The table shows about 15,000 clones, with around four fifths occurring only once. The sample was tumor tissue. These receptors all come from a human donor with diffuse large B-cell lymphoma.

The chain recombines TRBV27 with TRBJ2-2; 7 bases align to TRBD2. From germline, CDR1 is MNHEY and CDR2 SMNVEV (reference sequence). This CDR3 spans 14 amino acids. After removal of 8 bases from V and 0 bases from J, the junction contained 3 bases not matched to a gene. For the CDR3, the DNA is TGTGCCAGCTGTAGCGGGTCGAACACCGGGGAGCTGTTTTTT. As protein: CASCSGSNTGELFF.

The J gene is TRBJ1-1, the V gene TRBV5-1; TRBD1 is a possible D gene (5 bases). Trimming took 2 bases from V and 2 from J, leaving 7 bases between them. CDR3 size: 13 residues. The germline V gene has CDR1 SGHRS and CDR2 YFSETQ. CDR3: CASSFRVNTEAFF. CDR3 coding DNA: TGCGCCAGCAGCTTCAGGGTTAACACTGAAGCTTTCTTT.

The chain has TRBV9 and TRBJ1-1; no clear D. Germline CDR1 is SGDLS and CDR2 is YYNGEE. V was clipped by 3 bases and J by 1 base, with 1 base between them. This CDR3 is built from 11 residues. Here the CDR3 DNA reads TGTGCCAGCAGCGGGAACACTGAAGCTTTCTTT. Its protein is CASSGNTEAFF.

Concerning this clone itself: This specimen includes other DNA sequences encoding the same CDR3. The chain links TRBV29-1 to TRBJ2-2, with D unclear. The V end was cut by 6 bases, the J end by 0 bases, with 5 bases between. CDR1 is SQVTM, CDR2 ANQGSEA, per germline. The CDR3 is 12 residues long. The CDR3 nucleotides are TGCAGCGTCCAAGCGAACACCGGGGAGCTGTTTTTT. Residues: CSVQANTGELFF.

CDR3 nucleotide sequence: TGTGCCAGCAGCGTAGGTACTGCCTACAATGAGCAGTTCTTC. Its protein product is CASSVGTAYNEQFF. V usage is TRBV9 and J usage is TRBJ2-1; D ambiguous. V was cut by 0 bases and J by 2 bases, with 6 bases left in between. The CDR3 runs 14 residues. Germline V gene sequence: CDR1 SGDLS, CDR2 YYNGEE. The full variable domain, with the rest looked up from reference TRBV9 and TRBJ2-1, is DSGVTQTPKHLITATGQRVTLRCSPRSGDLSVYWYQQSLDQGLQFLIQYYNGEERAKGNILERFSAQQFPDLHSELNLSSLELGDSALYFCASSVGTAYNEQFFGPGTRLTVL.

This sequence joins TRBV29-1 and TRBJ2-7, with 9 bases lining up with TRBD2. Trimming removed 3 bases from V and 7 bases from J; junction bases left unmatched: 10. This CDR3 region has 14 residues. CDR1 and CDR2 (germline): SQVTM, ANQGSEA. DNA of the CDR3: TGCAGCGTTGAGGGACTAGCAGGAGCCGAGGAGCAGTACTTC. Translation gives CSVEGLAGAEEQYF.

Only a few counts were recorded for this clone. A junction end diverges from the germline sequence, so it may reflect a read error. The chain uses TRBV7-7 and TRBJ2-1; 7 bases line up with TRBD2. Germline lookup yields CDR1 SSHAT and CDR2 FNYEAQ (reference sequence). The CDR3 runs to 14 residues. In DNA, the CDR3 is TGTGCTAGCAGCTTAGCGGGCAACTACAATGAGCAGTTCTTC. Translated: CASSLAGNYNEQFF.

The gene calls are TRBV29-1 and TRBJ1-2, with 7 bases that match TRBD1. V shed 7 bases, J shed 8 bases, and the junction held 13 bases outside the gene matches. Germline V gives CDR1 SQVTM, CDR2 ANQGSEA. CDR3 length: 13 residues. CDR3 sequence: CSAGDSGTEGYTF. In DNA, the CDR3 is TGCAGCGCTGGGGACTCTGGGACAGAAGGCTACACCTTC. Complete variable domain (other parts from reference TRBV29-1 and TRBJ1-2): SAVISQKPSRDICQRGTSLTIQCQVDSQVTMMFWYRQQPGQSLTLIATANQGSEATYESGFVIDKFPISRPNLTFSTLTVSNMSPEDSSIYLCSAGDSGTEGYTFGSGTRLTVV.

This clone appeared a single time. The V call is TRBV7-3, the J call TRBJ2-7, with 8 bases identical to TRBD1. This CDR3 has 13 amino acids. Losses at the gene ends were 3 bases for V and 5 bases for J; bases not matched to a gene: 3. CDR1 and CDR2 (germline): SGHTA, FQGTGA. The CDR3 protein is CASSFQGANEQYF. CDR3 coding DNA: TGTGCCAGCAGCTTTCAGGGGGCTAACGAGCAGTACTTC.

V and J are TRBV4-2 and TRBJ2-2, with TRBD2 identical over 9 bases. With V trimmed by 0 bases and J by 0 bases, 2 bases remained unmatched. CDR1 LGHNA and CDR2 YNFKEQ come from the germline V gene. The CDR3 totals 17 residues. The CDR3 sequence: CASSQDGGGANTGELFF. CDR3 nucleotide sequence: TGTGCCAGCAGCCAAGACGGCGGGGGGGCGAACACCGGGGAGCTGTTTTTT.

This chain uses TRBV2 with TRBJ2-7; 10 bases map to TRBD1. After removal of 7 bases from V and 1 base from J, the junction contained 4 bases not matched to a gene. The CDR3 has 14 residues. CDR1 is SNHLY, CDR2 FYNNEI, per germline. For the CDR3, the DNA is TGTGCCAGCACCGGGACAGGGGTTTCCTACGAGCAGTACTTC. Its translation is CASTGTGVSYEQYF.

The chain joins TRBV18 to TRBJ2-3; tentative D call: TRBD1 (5 bases). CDR1 KGHSH and CDR2 LQKENI come from the germline V gene. V lost 3 bases, J lost 5 bases, and 9 bases lay in between. The length of the CDR3 is 13 residues. For the CDR3, the DNA is TGTGCCAGCTCACCCCAGGGCGGAGATACGCAGTATTTT. Translating gives CASSPQGGDTQYF.

The table lists this clone with a few counts. This sequence joins TRBV27 and TRBJ1-2; maybe TRBD1 (5 bases). This CDR3 spans 15 amino acids. The germline CDR1 and CDR2 sequences are MNHEY and SMNVEV (reference sequence). V lost 4 bases, J lost 4 bases, and 16 bases lay in between. CDR3 loop: CASSSRGGEGYGYTF. CDR3 sequence (DNA): TGTGCCAGCAGTTCAAGGGGAGGGGAGGGCTATGGCTACACCTTC.

V and J are TRBV7-3 and TRBJ1-2, with 8 bases identical to TRBD1. CDR1 and CDR2 from the germline V gene are SGHTA and FQGTGA. The ends lost 4 bases at V and 7 bases at J; junction bases unmatched: 5. CDR3 length: 13 amino acids. Here the CDR3 reads CASSSGQGAGYTF. The CDR3 coding sequence is TGTGCCAGCAGCTCCGGACAGGGAGCTGGCTACACCTTC.

The chain is built from TRBV9 and TRBJ2-1; no clear D. This CDR3 has 13 amino acids. Germline CDR1 reads SGDLS; CDR2 reads YYNGEE. Trimming left V 0 bases short and J 6 bases short, with 7 bases between. CDR3 coding DNA: TGTGCCAGCAGCGTAGGACTCCTCAATGAGCAGTTCTTC. Its translation: CASSVGLLNEQFF.

The chain carries TRBV5-8 and TRBJ1-1, with a possible D match to TRBD1 (6 bases). Germline V CDR1 and CDR2: SGHTS, YDEGEE. The CDR3 spans 14 residues. V was clipped by 4 bases and J by 0 bases, with 10 bases between them. CDR3 in DNA: TGTGCCAGCAGCAGGGGACACATGAACACTGAAGCTTTCTTT. Translated: CASSRGHMNTEAFF.

The rearrangement links TRBV7-6 to TRBJ1-1, with D maybe TRBD1 (6 bases). This CDR3 region has 14 residues. Trimming cost V 1 base and J 4 bases, with 10 bases left between them. CDR1 and CDR2 from the germline V gene are SGHVS and FNYEAQ. The CDR3 loop is CASSLGGGITEAFF. As DNA, the CDR3 is TGTGCCAGCAGCTTAGGAGGGGGTATCACTGAAGCTTTCTTT.

This clone was counted a single time. The chain employs TRBV14 and TRBJ2-7, with 10 bases fitting TRBD1. The CDR3 extends over 15 amino acids. Germline V gene lookup returns CDR1 SGHDN and CDR2 FVKESK. V gave up 4 bases and J gave up 3 bases; unmatched junction bases: 6. CDR3 loop: CASSPTGTGDYEQYF. In DNA, the CDR3 is TGTGCCAGCAGCCCGACCGGGACAGGGGACTACGAGCAGTACTTC.

This chain connects TRBV27 to TRBJ1-1; 7 nucleotides line up with TRBD1. After removal of 6 bases from V and 5 bases from J, the junction contained 15 bases not matched to a gene. This CDR3 region has 16 residues. The germline gives CDR1 MNHEY, CDR2 SMNVEV (reference sequence). CDR3 amino acids: CASSSTGERLVTEAFF. CDR3 nucleotide sequence: TGTGCCAGCAGCTCTACAGGGGAGAGGCTGGTTACTGAAGCTTTCTTT.